These T cell receptor beta chains were read from a single sample in a study of shared clonotypes between healthy human individuals. Using immunoSEQ multiplex PCR, the repertoire was profiled, and TCRdb retains in-frame clones only, with some absent. The table has some 1.5 million clones, 95% to 97% seen once. Input material: naive CD4+ T cells sorted from blood. These receptors originate from a man younger than 40 in good health. Each CDR3 is given without its conserved first and last residue.

v_call,cdr3_aa
TRBV28,ASSAPRLYNEQF
TRBV29-1,SVQYPPGELF
TRBV7-8,ASSLDRKLTGLYGYT
TRBV27,ASSLTAGSRVNEQF
TRBV11-3,ASSFRGGPVGTDTQY
TRBV25-1,ASSEWGGGTEAF
TRBV9,ASSGTGLEQF
TRBV19,ASRETQTQETQY
TRBV27,ASSLPGQGNEQF
TRBV2,ASSEALRVLGNTIY
TRBV6-1,ASSLALHEQY
TRBV5-5,ASSMDRYSNQPQH
TRBV7-8,ASSLYAGVVYNEQF
TRBV10-3,AISESTGVMNTEAF
TRBV10-1,ASSESRGANTEAF
TRBV28,ASSLATSYEQY